The entry below gives a single T cell receptor beta chain sequence along with its context. This sample stems from a study of blood T cell repertoires in COVID-19. The overall study: The analysed material was cDNA or gDNA that came from T cells, B-cell-depleted T cells, or PBMCs.

Trimming removed 2 bases from V and 5 bases from J; junction bases left unmatched: 8. The CDR3 is made up of 15 amino acids. Germline CDR1 is MNHNS and CDR2 is SASEGT. Produced via immunoSEQ multiplex PCR; TCRdb's table is partial and in-frame only. The data contain around 500,000 clones, about nine tenths of them singletons. Material for sequencing was PBMCs or T cells enriched from blood (not recorded which). The chain uses TRBV6-1 and TRBJ1-2; TRBD1 matches at 7 bases. The TCR was taken from a woman between 55 and 75 years old who had recovered from COVID-19. CDR3 DNA sequence: TGTGCCAGCAGTGAATTGGTGAACAGGGGATATGGCTACACCTTC. Its translation is CASSELVNRGYGYTF.